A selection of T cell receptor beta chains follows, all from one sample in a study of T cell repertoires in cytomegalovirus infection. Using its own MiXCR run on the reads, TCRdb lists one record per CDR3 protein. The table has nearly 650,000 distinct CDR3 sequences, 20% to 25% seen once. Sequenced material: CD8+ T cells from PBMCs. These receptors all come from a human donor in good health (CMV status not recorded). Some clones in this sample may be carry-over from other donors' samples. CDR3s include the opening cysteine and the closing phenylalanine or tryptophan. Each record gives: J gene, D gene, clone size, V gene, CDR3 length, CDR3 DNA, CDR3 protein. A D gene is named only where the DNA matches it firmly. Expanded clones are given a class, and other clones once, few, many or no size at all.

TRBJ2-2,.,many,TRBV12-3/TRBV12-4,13,TGTGCCTGTGAACCTGAGAACACCGGGGAGCTGTTTTTT,CACEPENTGELFF
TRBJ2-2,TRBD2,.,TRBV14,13,TGTGCCAGCACAGGACTAGCGACAGGGGAGCTGTTTTTT,CASTGLATGELFF
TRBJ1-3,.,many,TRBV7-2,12,TGTGCCAGCAGTTACTCTGGAAACACCATATATTTT,CASSYSGNTIYF
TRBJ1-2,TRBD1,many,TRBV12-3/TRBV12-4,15,TGTGCCAGCAGCCATATCGGGACAGCGAACTATGGCTACACCTTC,CASSHIGTANYGYTF
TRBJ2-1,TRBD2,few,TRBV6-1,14,TGTGCCAGTAGACCAGCGGGGGATTACAATGAGCAGTTCTTC,CASRPAGDYNEQFF
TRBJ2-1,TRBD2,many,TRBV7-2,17,TGTGCCAGCAGCTTAGATATGGAGCGGGGGATTTCCAATGAGCAGTTCTTC,CASSLDMERGISNEQFF
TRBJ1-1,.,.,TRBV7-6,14,TGTGCCAGCAGCTTAGTCTTCCGACAGTCTGAAGCTTTCTTT,CASSLVFRQSEAFF
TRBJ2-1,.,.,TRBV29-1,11,TGCAGCGTTGATATCTACAATGAGCAGTTCTTC,CSVDIYNEQFF
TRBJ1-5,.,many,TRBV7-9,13,TGTGCCAGCAGCTCAGGGGTAAATCAGCCCCAGCATTTT,CASSSGVNQPQHF
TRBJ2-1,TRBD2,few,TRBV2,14,TGTGCCAGCAGTGCCAGCGGGGGGGGGTATGAGCAGTTCTTC,CASSASGGGYEQFF
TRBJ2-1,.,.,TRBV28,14,TGTACCAGCGGACGACAGGTCGGAGGCAATGAGCAGTTCTTC,CTSGRQVGGNEQFF
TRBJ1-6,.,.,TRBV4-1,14,TGCGCCAGCAGCCAAGTAAATGGGGATTCACCCATCCACTTT,CASSQVNGDSPIHF
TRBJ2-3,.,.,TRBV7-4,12,TGTGCCAGCATCGGGGGTTCGGGAACGCAGTATTTT,CASIGGSGTQYF
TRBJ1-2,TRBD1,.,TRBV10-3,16,TGTGCCATCAGGCAGGGACAGGGTCACGCGGACTATGGCTACACCTTC,CAIRQGQGHADYGYTF
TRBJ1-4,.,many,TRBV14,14,TGTGCCAGCAGCCCGTTGTTCGGGAGTGAAAAACTGTTTTTT,CASSPLFGSEKLFF
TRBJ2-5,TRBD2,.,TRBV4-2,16,TGTGCCAGCAGCCGTTCGCAGCGGGGGGGACAAGAGACCCAGTACTTC,CASSRSQRGGQETQYF
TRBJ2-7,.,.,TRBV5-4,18,TGTGCCAGCAGCTTGGGCCGTCGGGGGTTGCTGTCCTCCTACGAGCAGTACTTC,CASSLGRRGLLSSYEQYF
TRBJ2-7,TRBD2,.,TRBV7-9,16,TGTGCCAGCAGCCCCCCGGGGAGCGGGGGCTCCTACGAGCAGTACTTC,CASSPPGSGGSYEQYF
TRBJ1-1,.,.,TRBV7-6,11,TGTGCCAGCACCGAGGGGGGGCGAGCTTTCTTT,CASTEGGRAFF
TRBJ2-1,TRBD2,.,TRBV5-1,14,TGCGCCAGCAGCTTTACATCGACTAGCAACGAGCAGTTCTTC,CASSFTSTSNEQFF
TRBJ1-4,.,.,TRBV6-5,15,TGTGCCAGCAGTTACTCGAACGGGAGGGGTGAAAAACTGTTTTTT,CASSYSNGRGEKLFF
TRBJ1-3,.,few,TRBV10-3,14,TGTGCCATCAGCAAGGGAGCTACTGGAAACACCATATATTTT,CAISKGATGNTIYF
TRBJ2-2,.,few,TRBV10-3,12,TGTGCCATCAGCTACAACACCGGGGAGCTGTTTTTT,CAISYNTGELFF
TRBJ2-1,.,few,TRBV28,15,TGTACCAGCAGTAGGAGGGGGGGGTTCACCAATGAGCAGTTCTTC,CTSSRRGGFTNEQFF
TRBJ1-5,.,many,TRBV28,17,TGTGCCAGCAGTTTCCCTCGCGGAGGAGGTAGCAATCAGCCCCAGCATTTT,CASSFPRGGGSNQPQHF
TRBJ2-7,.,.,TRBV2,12,TGTGCCAGCAGTGAATCCGGGGACGAGCAGTACTTC,CASSESGDEQYF
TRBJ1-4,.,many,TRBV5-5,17,TGTGCCAGCAGCCCGCAGGGGATTAGGAGCGGGAATGAAAAACTGTTTTTT,CASSPQGIRSGNEKLFF
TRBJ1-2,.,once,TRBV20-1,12,TGCAGTGCCACAGACGGCGGCTATGGCTACACCTTC,CSATDGGYGYTF
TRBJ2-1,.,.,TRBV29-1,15,TGCAGCGTTGAAACGGGCTGGAGCTCCTACAATGAGCAGTTCTTC,CSVETGWSSYNEQFF
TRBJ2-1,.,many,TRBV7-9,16,TGTGCCAGCAGCTTAGGCAGGCCGAGCTCCTACAATGAGCAGTTCTTC,CASSLGRPSSYNEQFF
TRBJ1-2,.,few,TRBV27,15,TGTGCCAGCAGTTTATCTAAGGGGACCTACTATGGCTACACCTTC,CASSLSKGTYYGYTF
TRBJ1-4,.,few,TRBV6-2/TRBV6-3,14,TGTGCCAGCAGTCCCCGGAGGGTAGATGAAAAACTGTTTTTT,CASSPRRVDEKLFF
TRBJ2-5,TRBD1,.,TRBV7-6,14,TGTGCTAGCAGCTTAAAGGACAGGGAAAAGACCCAGTACTTC,CASSLKDREKTQYF
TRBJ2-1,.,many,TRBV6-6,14,TGTGCCAGCAGTTTCCGTGCGACCTACAATGAGCAGTTCTTC,CASSFRATYNEQFF
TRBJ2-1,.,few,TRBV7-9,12,TGTGCCAGCAGCTTAGAGTTGTATGAGCAGTTCTTC,CASSLELYEQFF
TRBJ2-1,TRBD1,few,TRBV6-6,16,TGTGCCAGCAGTTACTCCCGGGACAGGGTGGACAATGAGCAGTTCTTC,CASSYSRDRVDNEQFF
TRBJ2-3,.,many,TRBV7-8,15,TGTGCCAGCAGCCTAAAGACCCCGCCTGTTGATACGCAGTATTTT,CASSLKTPPVDTQYF
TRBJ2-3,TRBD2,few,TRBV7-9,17,TGTGCCAGCAGCTCGATTTGGGCTAGCGGGGAAGGGGATACGCAGTATTTT,CASSSIWASGEGDTQYF
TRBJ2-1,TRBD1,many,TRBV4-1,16,TGCGCCAGCAGCCAAGATGCGACAGGGTTTCTCAATGAGCAGTTCTTC,CASSQDATGFLNEQFF
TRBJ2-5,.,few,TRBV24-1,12,TGTGCCACCAGTGATTTGCGAGAGACCCAGTACTTC,CATSDLRETQYF
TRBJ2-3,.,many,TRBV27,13,TGTGCCAGCCAGGAGGGCGCGACAGATACGCAGTATTTT,CASQEGATDTQYF
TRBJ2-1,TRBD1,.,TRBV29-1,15,TGCAGCGTTGAAACAGGGGAGAGCTCCTACAATGAGCAGTTCTTC,CSVETGESSYNEQFF
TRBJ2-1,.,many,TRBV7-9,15,TGTGCCAGCAGCGTCGGGTCGGAGGGGAGGAATGAGCAGTTCTTC,CASSVGSEGRNEQFF
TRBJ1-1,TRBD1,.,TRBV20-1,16,TGCAGTGCTAGTCCAATTTTCCGGGACAGGCAACCTGAAGCTTTCTTT,CSASPIFRDRQPEAFF
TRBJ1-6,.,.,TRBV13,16,TGTGCCAGCAGCCCTACAGGGACCAACCGTAATTCACCCCTCCACTTT,CASSPTGTNRNSPLHF
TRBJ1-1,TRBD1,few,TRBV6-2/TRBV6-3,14,TGTGCCAGCACGGCCGACAGGGAGGACACTGAAGCTTTCTTT,CASTADREDTEAFF
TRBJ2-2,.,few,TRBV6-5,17,TGTGCCAGCAGTTACTCGTATGGCGGGCCGAACACCGGGGAGCTGTTTTTT,CASSYSYGGPNTGELFF
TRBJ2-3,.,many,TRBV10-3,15,TGTGCCATCAGTGAGTCCCCCCGGACCTCAGATACGCAGTATTTT,CAISESPRTSDTQYF
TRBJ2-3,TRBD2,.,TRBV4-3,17,TGCGCCAGCAGCCAAGATCCTGGGCTAGCGGCCACAGATACGCAGTATTTT,CASSQDPGLAATDTQYF
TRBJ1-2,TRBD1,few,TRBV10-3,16,TGTGCCATCAGGTCAAAAGGACAGGGGAGTAACTATGGCTACACCTTC,CAIRSKGQGSNYGYTF
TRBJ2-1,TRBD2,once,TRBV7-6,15,TGTGTCAGCAGCTTTAGCGGGGGGCCGTACAATGAGCAGTTCTTC,CVSSFSGGPYNEQFF
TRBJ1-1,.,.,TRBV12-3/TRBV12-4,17,TGTGCCAGCAGTTTAGCGCTCTTGGGCGCCGGGGGACTTGAAGCTTTCTTT,CASSLALLGAGGLEAFF
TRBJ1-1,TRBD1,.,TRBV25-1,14,TGTGCCAGCAGGGACAGGGGGCGGGGCACTGAAGCTTTCTTT,CASRDRGRGTEAFF
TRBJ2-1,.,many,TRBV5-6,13,TGTGCCAGCAGCTACGGTACAGGGAATGAGCAGTTCTTC,CASSYGTGNEQFF
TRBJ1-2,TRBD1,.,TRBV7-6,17,TGTGCCAGCAGCTTTTCCGGGACAGGGGGCCGCGACTATGGCTACACCTTC,CASSFSGTGGRDYGYTF
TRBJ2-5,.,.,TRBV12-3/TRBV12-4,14,TGTGCCAGCAGTTTGAACAGGGCTGAAGAGACCCAGTACTTC,CASSLNRAEETQYF
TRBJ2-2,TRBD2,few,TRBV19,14,TGTGCCAGTATAAGCGGGGGGAACACCGGGGAGCTGTTTTTT,CASISGGNTGELFF
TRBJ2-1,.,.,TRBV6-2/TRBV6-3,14,TGTGCCAGCAGTTACGAGACTACCAGGGATGAGCAGTTCTTC,CASSYETTRDEQFF
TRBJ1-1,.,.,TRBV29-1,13,TGCAGCGCTGAACAGGGCCTGAACACTGAAGCTTTCTTT,CSAEQGLNTEAFF